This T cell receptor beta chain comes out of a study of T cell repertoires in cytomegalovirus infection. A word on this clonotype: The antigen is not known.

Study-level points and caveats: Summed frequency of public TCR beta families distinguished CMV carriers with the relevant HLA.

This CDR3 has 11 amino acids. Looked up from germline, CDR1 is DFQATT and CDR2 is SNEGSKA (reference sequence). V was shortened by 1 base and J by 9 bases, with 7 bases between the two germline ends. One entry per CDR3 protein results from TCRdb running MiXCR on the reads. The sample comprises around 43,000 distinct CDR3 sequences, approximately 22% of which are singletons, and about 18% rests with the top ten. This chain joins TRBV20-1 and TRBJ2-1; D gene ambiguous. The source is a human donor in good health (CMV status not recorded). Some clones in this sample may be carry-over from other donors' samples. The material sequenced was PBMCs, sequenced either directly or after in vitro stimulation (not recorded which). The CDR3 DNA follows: TGCAGTGCTAGAGGGGCGCGTGAGCAGTTCTTC. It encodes CSARGAREQFF.